This is a list of T cell receptor beta chains from one sample in a study of shared clonotypes between healthy human individuals. Some clones are missing from TCRdb's copy, which holds only in-frame ones; the method was immunoSEQ multiplex PCR. The table lists 800,000 to 1,200,000 clones, around 78% of them singletons. The source material was memory CD4+ T cells from PBMCs. The receptors stem from a man between 18 and 29 years old in good health. Some clones in this sample may be carry-over from other donors' samples. The CDR3 runs from the conserved cysteine through the conserved F or W. D genes are given only for firm matches. Only some rows state a clone size, as once, few, many or a class for expanded clones.

CDR3aa: CASRNAARTYGYTF
CDR3nt: TGTGCCAGTAGAAATGCCGCACGGACCTATGGCTACACCTTC
d_gene: -
abundance: -
len: 14
v_gene: TRBV19
j_gene: TRBJ1-2

CDR3aa: CASSPRQGGGRSSYNEQFF
CDR3nt: TGTGCCAGCAGCCCGAGACAGGGTGGCGGGAGGTCATCCTACAATGAGCAGTTCTTC
d_gene: -
abundance: once
len: 19
v_gene: TRBV5-4
j_gene: TRBJ2-1

CDR3aa: CASRVGAGSTYEQYF
CDR3nt: TGCGCCAGCAGAGTCGGGGCAGGGTCCACCTACGAGCAGTACTTC
d_gene: -
abundance: -
len: 15
v_gene: TRBV5-1
j_gene: TRBJ2-7

CDR3aa: CASSQPERTGENTEAFF
CDR3nt: TGTGCCAGCAGCCAACCCGAACGGACAGGAGAGAACACTGAAGCTTTCTTT
d_gene: TRBD1
abundance: -
len: 17
v_gene: TRBV4-2
j_gene: TRBJ1-1

CDR3aa: CASSKTGGTYGYTF
CDR3nt: TGTGCCAGCAGCAAGACAGGGGGGACCTATGGCTACACCTTC
d_gene: TRBD1
abundance: -
len: 14
v_gene: TRBV6-1
j_gene: TRBJ1-2

CDR3aa: CASSVGSLPTTEAFF
CDR3nt: TGTGCCAGCAGCGTCGGGTCCCTGCCTACCACTGAAGCTTTCTTT
d_gene: -
abundance: -
len: 15
v_gene: TRBV5-4
j_gene: TRBJ1-1

CDR3aa: CASSTRTGLSTEAFF
CDR3nt: TGTGCCAGTAGTACCCGGACAGGGTTGAGCACTGAAGCTTTCTTT
d_gene: TRBD1
abundance: -
len: 15
v_gene: TRBV19
j_gene: TRBJ1-1

CDR3aa: CASSLDGTSTDTQYF
CDR3nt: TGTGCCAGCAGCTTAGACGGGACCAGCACAGATACGCAGTATTTT
d_gene: -
abundance: -
len: 15
v_gene: TRBV7-3
j_gene: TRBJ2-3

CDR3aa: CASSFGTGRSTDTQYF
CDR3nt: TGTGCCAGCAGCTTTGGGACAGGGCGTAGCACAGATACGCAGTATTTT
d_gene: TRBD1
abundance: -
len: 16
v_gene: TRBV11-2
j_gene: TRBJ2-3

CDR3aa: CASSRIAGNEQFF
CDR3nt: TGTGCCAGCAGTCGAATAGCGGGGAATGAGCAGTTCTTC
d_gene: TRBD2
abundance: -
len: 13
v_gene: TRBV27
j_gene: TRBJ2-1

CDR3aa: CASSHLDRALNTEAFF
CDR3nt: TGCGCCAGCAGCCACCTAGACAGGGCCCTTAACACTGAAGCTTTCTTT
d_gene: TRBD1
abundance: -
len: 16
v_gene: TRBV5-1
j_gene: TRBJ1-1

CDR3aa: CASSEARDRVYEQYF
CDR3nt: TGTGCCAGCAGTGAAGCGCGGGACAGGGTGTACGAGCAGTACTTC
d_gene: TRBD1
abundance: -
len: 15
v_gene: TRBV6-1
j_gene: TRBJ2-7

CDR3aa: CASSLTTGEETQYF
CDR3nt: TGCGCCAGCAGCCTAACGACAGGGGAAGAGACCCAGTACTTC
d_gene: TRBD1
abundance: once
len: 14
v_gene: TRBV5-1
j_gene: TRBJ2-5

CDR3aa: CASSLGQENTGELFF
CDR3nt: TGTGCCAGCTCACTAGGACAGGAGAACACCGGGGAGCTGTTTTTT
d_gene: TRBD1
abundance: once
len: 15
v_gene: TRBV18
j_gene: TRBJ2-2

CDR3aa: CASSRQGNYGYTF
CDR3nt: TGTGCCAGCTCAAGACAGGGGAACTATGGCTACACCTTC
d_gene: TRBD1
abundance: -
len: 13
v_gene: TRBV18
j_gene: TRBJ1-2

CDR3aa: CAIGRSPGEQFF
CDR3nt: TGTGCCATCGGGCGAAGTCCGGGGGAGCAGTTCTTC
d_gene: -
abundance: -
len: 12
v_gene: TRBV10-3
j_gene: TRBJ2-1

CDR3aa: CASSSGAASEQFF
CDR3nt: TGTGCCAGCAGCTCCGGGGCAGCCAGTGAGCAGTTCTTC
d_gene: -
abundance: few
len: 13
v_gene: TRBV11-3
j_gene: TRBJ2-1

CDR3aa: CATEVTGTSFGEQYF
CDR3nt: TGTGCCACCGAGGTTACCGGGACTAGCTTCGGCGAGCAGTACTTC
d_gene: TRBD2
abundance: -
len: 15
v_gene: TRBV6-5
j_gene: TRBJ2-7

CDR3aa: CASSPGDQGTQYF
CDR3nt: TGCGCCAGCAGCCCCGGGGACCAAGGGACCCAGTACTTC
d_gene: -
abundance: -
len: 13
v_gene: TRBV5-1
j_gene: TRBJ2-5

CDR3aa: CASIRGRGETQYF
CDR3nt: TGTGCCAGCATTCGAGGGCGAGGGGAGACCCAGTACTTC
d_gene: -
abundance: -
len: 13
v_gene: TRBV2
j_gene: TRBJ2-5

CDR3aa: CASTSGYGYTF
CDR3nt: TGTGCCAGCACCTCAGGGTACGGCTACACCTTC
d_gene: -
abundance: -
len: 11
v_gene: TRBV6-5
j_gene: TRBJ1-2

CDR3aa: CASSSRVRLLEQYF
CDR3nt: TGTGCCAGCAGTTCACGGGTGCGGCTGTTAGAGCAGTACTTC
d_gene: -
abundance: -
len: 14
v_gene: TRBV28
j_gene: TRBJ2-7

CDR3aa: CASSKVPGLTYNEQFF
CDR3nt: TGTGCCAGCAGTAAAGTCCCGGGGTTAACCTACAATGAGCAGTTCTTC
d_gene: -
abundance: -
len: 16
v_gene: TRBV25-1
j_gene: TRBJ2-1

CDR3aa: CASSSDRQGTYEQYF
CDR3nt: TGTGCCAGCAGCAGCGACCGACAGGGTACCTACGAGCAGTACTTC
d_gene: TRBD1
abundance: -
len: 15
v_gene: TRBV11-1
j_gene: TRBJ2-7

CDR3aa: CASSLGGGYTQYF
CDR3nt: TGTGCCAGCAGCTTAGGTGGGGGGTATACGCAGTATTTT
d_gene: -
abundance: -
len: 13
v_gene: TRBV7-2
j_gene: TRBJ2-3

CDR3aa: CASSLALRGLEAFF
CDR3nt: TGTGCCAGCAGCTTAGCGCTTAGGGGCCTAGAAGCTTTCTTT
d_gene: -
abundance: -
len: 14
v_gene: TRBV7-2
j_gene: TRBJ1-1

CDR3aa: CASSEMGAGSSEQFF
CDR3nt: TGTGCCAGCAGTGAAATGGGGGCCGGGAGTAGTGAGCAGTTCTTC
d_gene: -
abundance: once
len: 15
v_gene: TRBV25-1
j_gene: TRBJ2-1

CDR3aa: CASSSRGQIYGYTF
CDR3nt: TGTGCCAGCAGTTCCCGTGGACAGATATATGGCTACACCTTC
d_gene: -
abundance: -
len: 14
v_gene: TRBV28
j_gene: TRBJ1-2

CDR3aa: CASSPPGAGETQYF
CDR3nt: TGTGCCAGCAGTCCCCCGGGAGCCGGAGAGACCCAGTACTTC
d_gene: -
abundance: -
len: 14
v_gene: TRBV6-6
j_gene: TRBJ2-5

CDR3aa: CASSSSMDRGGEKLFF
CDR3nt: TGTGCCAGCAGCTCAAGCATGGACAGGGGAGGTGAAAAACTGTTTTTT
d_gene: TRBD1
abundance: -
len: 16
v_gene: TRBV7-8
j_gene: TRBJ1-4

CDR3aa: CASSLRAIGSGELFF
CDR3nt: TGTGCCAGCAGCTTGCGAGCAATCGGATCCGGGGAGCTGTTTTTT
d_gene: -
abundance: -
len: 15
v_gene: TRBV5-4
j_gene: TRBJ2-2

CDR3aa: CASSNTGVAEAFF
CDR3nt: TGTGCCAGCTCCAACACGGGCGTCGCTGAAGCTTTCTTT
d_gene: -
abundance: -
len: 13
v_gene: TRBV6-1
j_gene: TRBJ1-1

CDR3aa: CASSAPRKRNTIYF
CDR3nt: TGTGCCAGCAGCGCTCCGAGGAAAAGAAACACCATATATTTT
d_gene: -
abundance: -
len: 14
v_gene: TRBV11-2
j_gene: TRBJ1-3

CDR3aa: CASSEGQVKLFF
CDR3nt: TGTGCCAGCAGCGAGGGACAGGTCAAACTGTTTTTT
d_gene: TRBD1
abundance: -
len: 12
v_gene: TRBV2
j_gene: TRBJ1-4

CDR3aa: CAWRLKRGTYEQYF
CDR3nt: TGTGCCTGGAGACTAAAGCGGGGCACCTACGAGCAGTACTTC
d_gene: TRBD2
abundance: -
len: 14
v_gene: TRBV30
j_gene: TRBJ2-7

CDR3aa: CASSAGGRDYGYTF
CDR3nt: TGTGCCAGCTCAGCCGGGGGCCGGGACTATGGCTACACCTTC
d_gene: -
abundance: -
len: 14
v_gene: TRBV18
j_gene: TRBJ1-2

CDR3aa: CASRATGLRQPQHF
CDR3nt: TGTGCCAGCAGAGCCACGGGGTTGCGGCAGCCCCAGCATTTT
d_gene: -
abundance: -
len: 14
v_gene: TRBV6-1
j_gene: TRBJ1-5

CDR3aa: CASSSYTSGNTIYF
CDR3nt: TGTGCCAGCAGCTCTTATACCTCTGGAAACACCATATATTTT
d_gene: -
abundance: -
len: 14
v_gene: TRBV7-8
j_gene: TRBJ1-3

CDR3aa: CASSIGRVETQYF
CDR3nt: TGTGCCAGTAGTATCGGGAGGGTCGAGACCCAGTACTTC
d_gene: TRBD2
abundance: -
len: 13
v_gene: TRBV19
j_gene: TRBJ2-5

CDR3aa: CASTSSRVSTGELFF
CDR3nt: TGTGCCAGCACCAGCTCCAGGGTTTCTACCGGGGAGCTGTTTTTT
d_gene: -
abundance: -
len: 15
v_gene: TRBV27
j_gene: TRBJ2-2

CDR3aa: CASSIGPSPPEQFF
CDR3nt: TGTGCCAGTAGTATTGGTCCTAGCCCCCCTGAGCAGTTCTTC
d_gene: -
abundance: -
len: 14
v_gene: TRBV19
j_gene: TRBJ2-1

CDR3aa: CASSLDGNTDTQYF
CDR3nt: TGTGCCAGCAGCTTAGACGGTAACACAGATACGCAGTATTTT
d_gene: -
abundance: many
len: 14
v_gene: TRBV7-3
j_gene: TRBJ2-3

CDR3aa: CASSYLGFTDTQYF
CDR3nt: TGTGCCAGCAGTTACCTTGGGTTCACAGATACGCAGTATTTT
d_gene: -
abundance: -
len: 14
v_gene: TRBV6-6
j_gene: TRBJ2-3